A single sample gave rise to the 16 T cell receptor beta chains below, sequenced in a study of T cell responses to AZD1222 COVID-19 vaccine. The table came from immunoSEQ multiplex PCR; TCRdb's copy has only in-frame clones and leaves some out. The sample includes around 160,000 clones, 90% to 95% of them seen just once. Specimen: peripheral blood, collected on day 0 of AZD1222 vaccination. The receptor source for this set is an adult in good health.

This chain links TRBV3-1 (or the pseudogene TRBV3-2) with TRBJ2-1, with TRBD2 identical over 8 bases. Germline CDR1 and CDR2: LGHDT and YNNKEL (reference sequence). The CDR3 totals 19 residues. With V trimmed by 4 bases and J by 0 bases, 14 bases remained unmatched. The CDR3 region is CASSPLAGSHLSSYNEQFF. In DNA, the CDR3 is TGTGCCAGCAGCCCTTTAGCGGGATCCCACTTAAGCTCCTACAATGAGCAGTTCTTC.

V and J are TRBV7-9 and TRBJ2-1; D call uncertain. The V end lost 2 bases, the J end lost 10 bases, and 6 bases lay between the germline ends. The CDR3 is 11 amino acids. Germline V gene data show CDR1 as SEHNR and CDR2 as FQNEAQ (reference sequence). The CDR3 sequence: CASSLSPEQFF. The CDR3 nucleotides are TGTGCCAGCAGCTTATCTCCCGAGCAGTTCTTC. Together with reference TRBV7-9 and TRBJ2-1, the CDR3 gives the full variable domain: DTGVSQNPRHKITKRGQNVTFRCDPISEHNRLYWYRQTLGQGPEFLTYFQNEAQLEKSRLLSDRFSAERPKGSFSTLEIQRTEQGDSAMYLCASSLSPEQFFGPGTRLTVL.

The chain combines TRBV27 with TRBJ2-7; D call uncertain. Germline CDR1 is MNHEY and CDR2 is SMNVEV (reference sequence). The CDR3 consists of 13 residues. The V and J ends lost 5 bases and 0 bases respectively, with 8 bases between them. The CDR3 protein is CASSEGPSYEQYF. The CDR3 nucleotides read TGTGCCAGCAGTGAAGGTCCCTCCTACGAGCAGTACTTC.

CDR3 loop: CASGAGNTEAFF. CDR3 in DNA: TGTGCCAGCGGCGCAGGGAACACTGAAGCTTTCTTT. The genes are TRBV12-3 or TRBV12-4 and TRBJ1-1, with no clear D. V lost 8 bases and J 1 base, leaving 8 bases between the germline ends. The CDR3 is 12 amino acids.

The V and J genes are TRBV19 and TRBJ2-7; D remains ambiguous. Germline V gene sequence: CDR1 LNHDA, CDR2 SQIVND (reference sequence). V was cut by 2 bases and J by 4 bases, with 12 bases left in between. The CDR3 has 14 residues. The CDR3 here is CASSIRVKSYEQYF. CDR3 sequence (DNA): TGTGCCAGTAGTATAAGGGTAAAGTCTTACGAGCAGTACTTC. Full variable domain (outside the CDR3, taken from reference TRBV19 and TRBJ2-7): DGGITQSPKYLFRKEGQNVTLSCEQNLNHDAMYWYRQDPGQGLRLIYYSQIVNDFQKGDIAEGYSVSREKKESFPLTVTSAQKNPTAFYLCASSIRVKSYEQYFGPGTRLTVT.

This clone was detected only once. J is TRBJ2-3 and V is TRBV14; D might be TRBD2 (7 bases). The CDR3 sequence is 14 residues long. Germline V gene sequence: CDR1 SGHDN, CDR2 FVKESK. The germline V and J ends were trimmed by 1 base and 5 bases, with 10 bases remaining between them. CDR3 DNA: TGTGCCAGCAGCCAAGCGGGGGGCGGAGATACGCAGTATTTT. This codes for CASSQAGGGDTQYF. The variable domain in full, completed from reference TRBV14 and TRBJ2-3, reads EAGVTQFPSHSVIEKGQTVTLRCDPISGHDNLYWYRRVMGKEIKFLLHFVKESKQDESGMPNNRFLAERTGGTYSTLKVQPAELEDSGVYFCASSQAGGGDTQYFGPGTRLTVL.

This chain joins TRBV19 and TRBJ1-1; 8 bases fit TRBD1. V lost 1 base, J lost 5 bases, and 6 bases stayed unmatched. Germline V gene lookup returns CDR1 LNHDA and CDR2 SQIVND (reference sequence). This CDR3 contains 15 residues. The CDR3 sequence: CASSIGQGARTEAFF. For the CDR3, the DNA is TGTGCCAGTAGTATAGGGCAGGGGGCGCGGACTGAAGCTTTCTTT.

The chain has TRBV6-2 or TRBV6-3 and TRBJ1-6; 7 bases fit TRBD1. This CDR3 contains 15 residues. Germline CDR1 MNHEY, CDR2 SVGEGT. The V gene end was trimmed by 4 bases and the J gene end by 7 bases; junction bases not matched to a gene: 7. This CDR3 reads CASSSSTGFNSPLHF. The CDR3 DNA reads as TGTGCCAGCAGTTCCTCGACAGGGTTCAATTCACCCCTCCACTTT.

The chain uses TRBV3-1 (or the pseudogene TRBV3-2) and TRBJ2-3; perhaps TRBD2 as D (6 bases). There are 16 residues in the CDR3. Trimming cost V 0 bases and J 9 bases, with 19 bases left between them. Per germline, CDR1 LGHDT and CDR2 YNNKEL (reference sequence). CDR3 loop: CASSQERFGTGGTQYF. The CDR3 DNA follows: TGTGCCAGCAGCCAAGAGCGTTTCGGGACTGGGGGGACGCAGTATTTT.

The V call is TRBV6-5, the J call TRBJ2-2; possibly TRBD1 or TRBD2 for D (6 bases each). The CDR3 extends over 14 amino acids. The V gene's germline CDR1 is MNHEY and CDR2 SVGAGI. With 2 bases removed from V and 6 bases from J, the gap between germline ends came to 10 bases. This CDR3 is CASSYTGGPGELFF. CDR3 nucleotide sequence: TGTGCCAGCAGTTACACTGGGGGGCCCGGGGAGCTGTTTTTT.

This CDR3 is CASSLGGQRATDTQYF. In DNA form, the CDR3 reads TGTGCCAGCAGCTTAGGGGGACAGCGAGCCACAGATACGCAGTATTTT. The chain uses TRBV7-2 and TRBJ2-3; 7 nucleotides line up with TRBD1. Germline trimming cut 1 base from V and 2 bases from J; bases unmatched to any gene: 6. The CDR3 spans 16 residues. Germline CDR1 and CDR2: SGHTA and FQGNSA.

As for this clone: This specimen includes other DNA sequences encoding the same CDR3. This chain uses TRBV5-1 with TRBJ1-1; D is possibly TRBD1 (6 bases). Trimming left V 0 bases short and J 1 base short, with 7 bases between. Germline CDR1 reads SGHRS; CDR2 reads YFSETQ. This CDR3 spans 14 amino acids. The CDR3 spells CASSLGTANTEAFF. The CDR3 DNA reads as TGCGCCAGCAGCTTGGGGACAGCGAACACTGAAGCTTTCTTT.

The J gene is TRBJ2-1, the V gene TRBV29-1, with D unresolved. The germline V gene has CDR1 SQVTM and CDR2 ANQGSEA. The CDR3 is 10 residues long. V lost 5 bases and J 5 bases, leaving 4 bases between the germline ends. Here the CDR3 DNA reads TGCAGCGTTACCGACAATGAGCAGTTCTTC. Encoded protein: CSVTDNEQFF.

This rearrangement joins TRBV6-2 or TRBV6-3 to TRBJ2-7, with a weak D call TRBD1 (5 bases). The CDR3 is 12 residues long. V was trimmed by 2 bases and J by 7 bases, leaving 9 bases between them. Germline CDR1 reads MNHEY; CDR2 reads SVGEGT. The CDR3 bases are TGTGCCAGCAGTTACGGGGCGATAGAGCAGTACTTC. Its translation is CASSYGAIEQYF.

The chain links TRBV7-2 to TRBJ2-1; D call uncertain. Germline V lookup: CDR1 SGHTA, CDR2 FQGNSA. V was pared by 1 base and J by 0 bases, with 7 bases between. The CDR3 is made up of 15 amino acids. The CDR3 region is CASSLVGGSYNEQFF. For the CDR3, the DNA is TGTGCCAGCAGCTTAGTAGGTGGCTCCTACAATGAGCAGTTCTTC.

This rearrangement joins TRBV19 to TRBJ1-2, with a tentative D call TRBD1 (5 bases). Germline V gene data show CDR1 as LNHDA and CDR2 as SQIVND (reference sequence). The length of the CDR3 is 14 residues. V lost 6 bases and J lost 2, with 13 bases in between. The DNA for the CDR3 is TGTGCCAGTAGGAGTGGGGGTTTGAACTATGGCTACACCTTC. Protein: CASRSGGLNYGYTF.